These 19 T cell receptor beta chains share one sample of origin, sequenced in a study of blood T cells in healthy people across ages. Together with a sample-barcoded 5' primer, a J-beta primer mix was included in a second PCR lasting roughly 6 to 12 cycles. MiXCR was run by TCRdb on the 5' RACE reads, yielding one entry per CDR3 protein. The repertoire holds hundreds of thousands of distinct CDR3 sequences, with 53% as singletons. Sequenced: blood. These receptors were taken from a man older than 75 in good health.

In this sample, this clonotype turned up many times. V usage is TRBV9 and J usage is TRBJ1-1; D possibly corresponds to TRBD1 (6 bases). V lost 0 bases and J lost 11, with 14 bases in between. CDR1 and CDR2 (germline): SGDLS, YYNGEE. This CDR3 is built from 13 residues. CDR3 sequence: CASSVGTVGEAFF. CDR3 coding DNA: TGTGCCAGCAGCGTAGGGACAGTCGGTGAGGCTTTCTTT.

CDR3 loop: CASSFLGLDTQYF. The DNA for the CDR3 is TGTGCCAGCAGTTTTCTAGGACTAGATACGCAGTATTTT. The chain employs TRBV12-3 or TRBV12-4 and TRBJ2-3; tentatively, D is TRBD2 (5 bases). Trimming took 3 bases from V and 5 from J, leaving 9 bases between them. The CDR3 is 13 residues long.

This chain uses TRBV7-3 with TRBJ2-3; the match to TRBD1 covers 10 bases. Germline CDR1 SGHTA, CDR2 FQGTGA. The CDR3 covers 17 residues. J lost 6 bases, V lost 0 bases, and 9 bases had no gene match. The CDR3 reads CASSLTFGGTGADTQYF. The CDR3 bases are TGTGCCAGCAGCTTAACGTTCGGTGGGACAGGGGCTGATACGCAGTATTTT.

V gene TRBV4-1 combines with J gene TRBJ1-2; perhaps TRBD1 as D (5 bases). Germline loops: CDR1 MGHRA, CDR2 YSYEKL. The CDR3 has 15 amino acids. V was shortened by 2 bases and J by 3 bases, with 13 bases between the two germline ends. CDR3 sequence reads: CASSQPRAGYYGYTF. DNA of the CDR3: TGCGCCAGCAGCCAACCCCGGGCAGGGTACTATGGCTACACCTTC.

V and J are TRBV10-3 and TRBJ2-5, with 16 positions matching TRBD2. The V and J ends lost 3 bases and 4 bases, in that order; junction bases with no gene match: 5. The V gene's germline CDR1 is ENHRY and CDR2 SYGVKD. The length of the CDR3 is 17 residues. The CDR3 sequence: CAISDGTSGRVRETQYF. DNA for the CDR3: TGTGCCATCAGTGATGGGACTAGCGGGAGGGTCAGAGAGACCCAGTACTTC.

This clonotype was picked up a small number of times. This chain links TRBV11-2 with TRBJ2-1; TRBD1 matches 12 bases. The CDR3 sequence is 19 residues long. Germline CDR1 and CDR2: SGHAT and FQNNGV. V lost 2 bases, J lost 1 base, and 9 bases stayed unmatched. The CDR3 here is CASSLRGQGALKSYNEQFF. DNA of the CDR3: TGTGCCAGCAGCTTAAGGGGACAGGGGGCCTTAAAGTCCTACAATGAGCAGTTCTTC.

V is TRBV9 and J is TRBJ2-5; 11 positions agree with TRBD2. In germline, CDR1 is SGDLS, CDR2 YYNGEE. Unmatched junction bases numbered 6, after V lost 4 bases and J lost 1 base. This CDR3 contains 16 residues. CDR3 sequence reads: CASSLGLAGVQETQYF. The CDR3 DNA sequence: TGTGCCAGCAGCCTCGGACTAGCGGGTGTCCAAGAGACCCAGTACTTC.

The chain employs TRBV6-1 and TRBJ2-4, with 8 bases matching TRBD2. V was clipped by 6 bases and J by 1 base; unmatched bases: 11. The V gene's germline CDR1 is MNHNS and CDR2 SASEGT. The CDR3 contains 17 residues. Written as DNA, the CDR3 is TGTGCCAGCAGCCCAAACGGGAGGGGGTTCGCCAAAAACATTCAGTACTTC. Encoded protein: CASSPNGRGFAKNIQYF.

As for this clonotype: A junction boundary mismatches the germline segment, possibly from a read error. The rearrangement joins TRBV18 to TRBJ2-5; 8 bases map to TRBD1. The DNA end favors TRBJ2-7, so the J call may be wrong. The CDR3 is made up of 15 amino acids. Germline CDR1 reads KGHSH; CDR2 reads LQKENI. CDR3 residues: CASSPGTGGTYEQYF. The CDR3 nucleotides are TGCGCCAGCAGCCCTGGGACAGGAGGGACCTACGAGCAGTACTTC.

The V gene is TRBV20-1, the J gene TRBJ2-1; D is possibly TRBD2 (5 bases). V lost 0 bases and J 7 bases, leaving 10 bases between the germline ends. The CDR3 runs to 13 residues. CDR1 and CDR2 from the germline V gene are DFQATT and SNEGSKA (reference sequence). The CDR3 nucleotides read TGCAGTGCTAGAGAACGGCTAGCAAATGAGCAGTTCTTC. It translates to CSARERLANEQFF.

This clonotype was seen a few times. The genes are TRBV27 and TRBJ2-4; 10 bases agree with TRBD2. Germline assignment: CDR1 MNHEY and CDR2 SMNVEV (reference sequence). The CDR3 runs 15 residues. The V segment lost 5 bases and the J segment 7 bases; nucleotides outside the gene matches: 8. The CDR3 coding sequence is TGTGCCAGCAGTCGCACGTCGGGACTAGCGAACATTCAGTACTTC. Amino acids: CASSRTSGLANIQYF.

The table lists this clonotype with a few counts. The genes are TRBV20-1 and TRBJ2-1; D uncertain. Germline values: CDR1 DFQATT, CDR2 SNEGSKA (reference sequence). The CDR3 runs 14 residues. Trimming removed 5 bases at V and 0 bases at J, with 11 bases between. CDR3 bases: TGCAGTGCTTTAGGGTATCCCTCCTACAATGAGCAGTTCTTC. This encodes CSALGYPSYNEQFF.

This chain uses TRBV7-2 with TRBJ2-3; no reliable D call. The germline V gene has CDR1 SGHTA and CDR2 FQGNSA. V was pared by 7 bases and J by 3 bases, with 20 bases between. There are 16 residues in the CDR3. The CDR3 loop is CASNLELFLETDTQYF. DNA for the CDR3: TGTGCCAGCAACCTAGAGTTATTCCTAGAGACAGATACGCAGTATTTT.

This chain links TRBV5-1 with TRBJ2-1; 9 nucleotides line up with TRBD2. V lost 0 bases to trimming and J lost 9 bases; unmatched junction nucleotides: 4. Germline V gives CDR1 SGHRS, CDR2 YFSETQ. This CDR3 contains 14 residues. The CDR3, as DNA: TGCGCCAGCAGCTTGGGGACTAGCGTCACTGAGCAGTTCTTC. Translation gives CASSLGTSVTEQFF.

The chain uses TRBV29-1 and TRBJ2-3; TRBD1 aligns across 8 bases. This CDR3 contains 14 residues. Germline V lookup: CDR1 SQVTM, CDR2 ANQGSEA. After removal of 6 bases from V and 14 bases from J, the junction contained 19 bases not matched to a gene. The CDR3 sequence is CSVGAGGEHRDAYF. CDR3 nucleotide sequence: TGCAGCGTGGGGGCAGGGGGCGAGCACAGAGACGCGTATTTT.

The chain employs TRBV12-3 or TRBV12-4 and TRBJ2-1; either TRBD1 or TRBD2 may supply D (6 bases each). This CDR3 is 13 amino acids long. The ends were cut back, 5 bases at V and 9 bases at J, with 14 bases in the middle. The CDR3 DNA sequence: TGTGCCAGCAGTCGGTGGGGGGCCGTTGAGCAGTTCTTC. It yields the protein CASSRWGAVEQFF.

The rearrangement links TRBV5-5 to TRBJ2-3; D is unclear. The CDR3 length is 15 residues. Germline V gene lookup returns CDR1 SGHKS and CDR2 YYEKEE (reference sequence). Between the trimmed V and J ends, which lost 4 bases and 0 bases, there was a span of 12 bases. Written as DNA, the CDR3 is TGTGCCAGCAGCCTGCAAACCTCTAGCACAGATACGCAGTATTTT. Its protein product is CASSLQTSSTDTQYF.

The genes are TRBV29-1 and TRBJ2-7, with D perhaps TRBD1 or TRBD2 (7 bases each). Trimming shortened V by 6 bases and J by 2 bases, and 23 bases separated the two germline ends. The V gene's germline CDR1 is SQVTM and CDR2 ANQGSEA. This CDR3 comprises 16 residues. The chain's CDR3 is CSVFTSRGGSTYEQYF. The CDR3 DNA is TGCAGCGTCTTCACTAGCAGGGGGGGCTCCACCTACGAGCAGTACTTC.

The rearrangement links TRBV12-3 or TRBV12-4 to TRBJ1-1; D is ambiguous. The CDR3 sequence is 12 residues long. Trimming removed 3 bases at V and 5 bases at J, with 7 bases between. This CDR3 reads CASSFTGTEAFF. As DNA, the CDR3 is TGTGCCAGCAGTTTCACGGGTACTGAAGCTTTCTTT.